The 20 T cell receptor beta chains reported below all come from one sample, sequenced in a study of blood T cell repertoires in COVID-19. The data were produced by immunoSEQ multiplex PCR, yet TCRdb's version contains in-frame clones alone and is incomplete. The sample lists around 240,000 clones; 80% to 90% were seen once. Sequencing was done on a sample of PBMCs or T cells enriched from blood (not recorded which). These receptor sequences come from a woman aged 45-65 years who had recovered from COVID-19.

The chain employs TRBV6-5 and TRBJ2-2, with 7 bases fitting TRBD1. From germline, CDR1 is MNHEY and CDR2 SVGAGI. After removal of 1 base from V and 1 base from J, the junction contained 3 bases not matched to a gene. The CDR3 runs to 16 residues. The CDR3 here is CASSYYRTGNTGELFF. Here the CDR3 DNA reads TGTGCCAGCAGTTACTACCGGACAGGGAACACCGGGGAGCTGTTTTTT.

This chain joins TRBV21-1 and TRBJ1-4. TRBV21-1 is tagged as a pseudogene. This CDR3 has 15 residues. Here the CDR3 reads CASSRGEQRVEKLFF. The CDR3 DNA is TGTGCCAGCAGCAGGGGGGAACAGAGGGTCGAAAAACTGTTTTTT.

This rearrangement joins TRBV29-1 to TRBJ2-7, with D tentatively TRBD1 (5 bases). The germline V and J ends were trimmed by 4 bases and 7 bases, with 17 bases remaining between them. CDR3 length equals 13 residues. The germline V gene has CDR1 SQVTM and CDR2 ANQGSEA. Here the CDR3 DNA reads TGCAGCGTTGGGGGTCAGGGCTTTGGGGAGCAGTACTTC. Encoded protein: CSVGGQGFGEQYF.

This chain links TRBV5-4 with TRBJ2-3; the match to TRBD2 covers 9 bases. Germline-derived CDR1 and CDR2 are SGHNT and YYREEE (reference sequence). J was trimmed by 7 bases and V by 0 bases; bases with no gene match: 12. The CDR3 consists of 17 residues. DNA of the CDR3: TGTGCCAGCAGCTTGGCCGGACTAGCGTCTCGTACGAATACGCAGTATTTT. Protein sequence: CASSLAGLASRTNTQYF.

The rearrangement joins TRBV9 to TRBJ1-4; 7 bases line up with TRBD1. CDR1 is SGDLS and CDR2 is YYNGEE in the germline V gene. CDR3 size: 15 residues. V shed 4 bases, J shed 6 bases, and the junction held 9 bases outside the gene matches. The CDR3 is CASSLSGTEDEKLFF. DNA of the CDR3: TGTGCCAGCAGCCTCTCCGGGACAGAAGATGAAAAACTGTTTTTT.

V is TRBV3-1 (or the pseudogene TRBV3-2) and J is TRBJ2-7, with 9 bases lining up with TRBD2. Losses at the gene ends were 1 base for V and 7 bases for J; bases not matched to a gene: 8. Germline CDR1 is LGHDT and CDR2 is YNNKEL (reference sequence). CDR3 size: 15 residues. CDR3 amino acids: CASSQVAGGPGEQYF. The CDR3 DNA reads TGTGCCAGCAGCCAAGTTGCGGGAGGGCCGGGGGAGCAGTACTTC.

The chain is built from TRBV3-1 (or the pseudogene TRBV3-2) and TRBJ1-2; 7 bases line up with TRBD1. The germline V gene encodes CDR1 LGHDT and CDR2 YNNKEL (reference sequence). J was trimmed by 8 bases and V by 3 bases; bases with no gene match: 12. CDR3 length equals 15 residues. The CDR3 here is CASSHQLTGYQGYTF. CDR3 bases: TGTGCCAGCAGCCACCAGCTGACAGGGTACCAGGGCTACACCTTC.

In this sample, this clone turned up once. The V and J genes are TRBV11-3 and TRBJ2-7; D unresolved. Germline V gives CDR1 SGHNT, CDR2 YENEEA. V lost 2 bases and J lost 0, with 8 bases in between. The CDR3 runs 14 residues. CDR3 sequence reads: CASSLRQDSYEQYF. DNA of the CDR3: TGTGCCAGCAGCTTACGGCAGGACTCCTACGAGCAGTACTTC.

The chain combines TRBV7-9 with TRBJ2-2; possibly TRBD2 for D (6 bases). Germline values: CDR1 SEHNR, CDR2 FQNEAQ (reference sequence). This CDR3 region has 15 residues. The V and J ends lost 1 base and 3 bases respectively, with 9 bases between them. The CDR3 reads CASSLGLGDTGELFF. CDR3 DNA: TGTGCCAGCAGCTTAGGACTAGGTGACACCGGGGAGCTGTTTTTT.

The chain couples TRBV27 to TRBJ2-3, with a tentative D call TRBD1 (8 bases). Germline V gives CDR1 MNHEY, CDR2 SMNVEV (reference sequence). The CDR3 loop spans 15 amino acids. Trimming stripped 5 bases from V and 4 bases from J, with 16 bases between. The CDR3 region has the DNA TGTGCCAGCAGTAAAGGACAGGGAGGGCCAGATACGCAGTATTTT. As protein: CASSKGQGGPDTQYF.

The chain employs TRBV5-5 and TRBJ2-2, with unresolved D. The germline V gene encodes CDR1 SGHKS and CDR2 YYEKEE (reference sequence). Trimming left V 3 bases short and J 1 base short, with 7 bases between. This CDR3 contains 14 residues. The CDR3 DNA reads TGTGCCAGCAGCTCTTACAGGAACACCGGGGAGCTGTTTTTT. Translation: CASSSYRNTGELFF.

Of note for this clone: Within the sample, other DNA sequences also encode this same CDR3. The CDR3 sequence is CASSPQGGNQPQHF. In DNA form, the CDR3 reads TGTGCCAGCTCACCACAGGGGGGCAATCAGCCCCAGCATTTT. The genes are TRBV18 and TRBJ1-5, with a tentative D call TRBD1 (6 bases). The germline V gene has CDR1 KGHSH and CDR2 LQKENI. Trimming left V 1 base short and J 2 bases short, with 6 bases between. The CDR3 has 14 amino acids.

This chain joins TRBV10-3 and TRBJ1-5; TRBD1 matches 8 bases. CDR3 length: 15 amino acids. In germline, CDR1 is ENHRY, CDR2 SYGVKD. Losses at the gene ends were 6 bases for V and 1 base for J; bases not matched to a gene: 5. CDR3 bases: TGTGCCATCAGGGCCGACAGGGGAAGCAATCAGCCCCAGCATTTT. Its translation is CAIRADRGSNQPQHF.

This rearrangement joins TRBV4-1 to TRBJ1-2; 7 bases align to TRBD1. This CDR3 is 15 amino acids long. V shed 2 bases, J shed 1 base, and the junction held 4 bases outside the gene matches. Germline lookup yields CDR1 MGHRA and CDR2 YSYEKL. The CDR3 sequence is CASSQPGTVNYGYTF. CDR3 DNA: TGCGCCAGCAGCCAACCCGGGACAGTTAACTATGGCTACACCTTC.

This clone was observed a few times. This chain links TRBV24-1 with TRBJ2-3; tentatively, D is TRBD1 (6 bases). V lost 5 bases and J 4 bases, leaving 9 bases between the germline ends. The CDR3 spans 13 residues. Germline values: CDR1 KGHDR, CDR2 SFDVKD. CDR3 sequence (DNA): TGTGCCACCAGTGGGTGGACAGCAGATACGCAGTATTTT. The encoded protein is CATSGWTADTQYF.

The chain uses TRBV19 and TRBJ1-1; TRBD1 matches 7 bases. The CDR3 covers 14 residues. V shed 6 bases and J 1 base; nucleotides not matched to a gene: 5. The V gene's germline CDR1 is LNHDA and CDR2 SQIVND (reference sequence). CDR3 residues: CASSGRGRNTEAFF. The DNA for the CDR3 is TGTGCCAGTAGCGGCAGGGGGAGGAACACTGAAGCTTTCTTT. Full variable domain (rest looked up from reference TRBV19 and TRBJ1-1): DGGITQSPKYLFRKEGQNVTLSCEQNLNHDAMYWYRQDPGQGLRLIYYSQIVNDFQKGDIAEGYSVSREKKESFPLTVTSAQKNPTAFYLCASSGRGRNTEAFFGQGTRLTVV.

The chain uses TRBV30 and TRBJ1-5; D is unresolved. The V and J ends lost 2 bases and 3 bases respectively, with 8 bases between them. Germline-derived CDR1 and CDR2 are GTSNPN and SVGIG (reference sequence). The length of the CDR3 is 13 residues. The CDR3 loop reads CAWSIGLNQPQHF. The CDR3 DNA reads TGTGCCTGGAGTATAGGACTCAATCAGCCCCAGCATTTT.

V usage is TRBV4-2 and J usage is TRBJ2-5; TRBD2 aligns across 13 bases. The CDR3 runs to 17 residues. V lost 1 base and J lost 4; bases outside the gene matches: 6. Germline loops: CDR1 LGHNA, CDR2 YNFKEQ. The CDR3 coding sequence is TGTGCCAGCAGCCAAGCGGGGACTAGCGGGAATCGAGAGACCCAGTACTTC. As protein: CASSQAGTSGNRETQYF.

The chain combines TRBV18 with TRBJ2-7, with TRBD2 matching over 12 bases. The CDR3 is 15 residues long. Germline CDR1 is KGHSH and CDR2 is LQKENI. After removal of 3 bases from V and 7 bases from J, the junction contained 7 bases not matched to a gene. The CDR3 is CASSPLAGGPGEQYF. In nucleotides, the CDR3 is TGTGCCAGCTCACCGCTAGCGGGAGGGCCTGGGGAGCAGTACTTC. The entire variable domain, with the rest obtained from reference TRBV18 and TRBJ2-7, is as follows: NAGVMQNPRHLVRRRGQEARLRCSPMKGHSHVYWYRQLPEEGLKFMVYLQKENIIDESGMPKERFSAEFPKEGPSILRIQQVVRGDSAAYFCASSPLAGGPGEQYFGPGTRLTVT.

The V and J genes are TRBV2 and TRBJ2-1, with TRBD2 identical over 13 bases. Looked up from germline, CDR1 is SNHLY and CDR2 is FYNNEI. This CDR3 has 17 amino acids. Trimming cost V 6 bases and J 6 bases; bases outside gene matches: 11. CDR3: CASRGALTSGRANEQFF. CDR3 nucleotide sequence: TGTGCCAGCAGGGGGGCTCTAACTAGCGGGAGGGCCAATGAGCAGTTCTTC.